Following are 25 T cell receptor beta chains from one sample sequenced in a study of Graves' ophthalmopathy and Graves' hyperthyroidism. Amplification of TCR beta CDR3 regions used RNA transcripts. In the first round, RT-PCR was carried out with HTBI primers, and a multiplex PCR formed the second round. TCRdb passed the multiplex PCR reads through MiXCR, listing each CDR3 protein once. This sample carries hundreds of thousands of distinct CDR3 sequences, 22% of them seen once, and the ten largest clones take around 6.5%. Sequencing was performed on peripheral blood. These receptor sequences come from a woman between 18 and 29 years old with stable Graves' hyperthyroidism. Some clones in this sample may be carry-over from other donors' samples.

The chain has TRBV2 and TRBJ2-5; possibly TRBD2 for D (5 bases). V lost 10 bases and J 4 bases, leaving 10 bases between the germline ends. The CDR3 length is 11 residues. The germline gives CDR1 SNHLY, CDR2 FYNNEI. The CDR3 DNA is TGTGCCATTGGGAGTAGAGAGACCCAGTACTTC. Protein: CAIGSRETQYF.

Notes on this clonotype: A much larger clone lies one base from this, so it may be a read error. The V and J genes are TRBV6-1 and TRBJ1-5; 10 bases line up with TRBD1. The germline gives CDR1 MNHNS, CDR2 SASEGT. The CDR3 consists of 16 residues. The CDR3 DNA is TGTGCCAGCAGAAGACAGGGGGCCGGGAGCAATCAGCCCAAGCATTTT. Translation gives CASRRQGAGSNQPKHF.

This clonotype was picked up many times. Written as DNA, the CDR3 is TGTGCCAGCAGTGAACTGAGTAGCAATCAGCCCCAGCATTTT. Its translation: CASSELSSNQPQHF. This chain connects TRBV6-1 to TRBJ1-5; D remains unclear. V lost 2 bases, J lost 0 bases, and 5 bases lay in between. CDR3 length: 14 amino acids. Per germline, CDR1 MNHNS and CDR2 SASEGT.

This clonotype has a count of ten or more. The genes are TRBV6-5 and TRBJ1-2; D remains unclear. Germline CDR1 MNHEY, CDR2 SVGAGI. The CDR3 consists of 14 residues. V shed 6 bases and J shed 0 bases, with 11 bases lying between them. Here the CDR3 reads CASRQDPANYGYTF. DNA of the CDR3: TGTGCCAGCAGGCAGGACCCAGCTAACTATGGCTACACCTTC.

This clonotype was recorded at least ten times. The J gene is TRBJ2-5, the V gene TRBV7-3; D call uncertain. The CDR3 loop spans 14 amino acids. V was shortened by 4 bases and J by 5 bases, with 14 bases between the two germline ends. Germline-derived CDR1 and CDR2 are SGHTA and FQGTGA. The CDR3 nucleotides are TGTGCCAGCAGCTCTGGGTCGCCTGGGGAGACCCAGTACTTC. Encoded protein: CASSSGSPGETQYF.

A few counts support this clonotype. The rearrangement joins TRBV11-1 to TRBJ1-5; possible D gene TRBD1, 5 bases. The V end lost 5 bases, the J end lost 3 bases, and 11 bases lay between the germline ends. The germline V gene encodes CDR1 SGHAT and CDR2 FQDESV (reference sequence). CDR3 length: 14 residues. The chain's CDR3 is CASSPQGVNQPQHF. The CDR3 DNA follows: TGTGCCAGCAGCCCCCAGGGTGTCAATCAGCCCCAGCATTTT.

The J gene is TRBJ2-5, the V gene TRBV5-1, with 7 positions matching TRBD2. V trimming: 2 bases; J trimming: 2 bases; junction bases outside the gene matches: 6. Germline CDR1 reads SGHRS; CDR2 reads YFSETQ. CDR3 length: 15 residues. This chain's CDR3 is CASSLPAGFQETQYF. CDR3 bases: TGCGCCAGCAGCTTACCAGCGGGGTTTCAAGAGACCCAGTACTTC.

This clonotype showed up many times. This chain links TRBV6-5 with TRBJ2-7; 11 nucleotides match TRBD1. V dropped 6 bases and J dropped 4; count of bases not matched to a gene: 11. This CDR3 is built from 16 residues. Germline V lookup: CDR1 MNHEY, CDR2 SVGAGI. DNA of the CDR3: TGTGCCAGCAGCACCAAACCCGGGACAGGGGGATACGAGCAGTACTTC. This gives the protein CASSTKPGTGGYEQYF.

On this clonotype: Being one base from a much bigger clone, this may be a read error. This chain connects TRBV6-5 to TRBJ2-7; no clear D gene. Germline V CDR1 and CDR2: MNHEY, SVGAGI. CDR3 length equals 12 residues. V was shortened by 1 base and J by 2 bases, with 3 bases between the two germline ends. CDR3: CASSYWAYEQYF. For the CDR3, the DNA is TGTGCCAGCAGTTACTGGGCCTACGAGCAGTACTTC.

This clonotype was recorded at least ten times. The chain couples TRBV28 to TRBJ2-7; 7 bases line up with TRBD1. V lost 6 bases and J lost 5; bases outside the gene matches: 4. The CDR3 consists of 12 residues. CDR1 and CDR2 from the germline V gene are MDHEN and SYDVKM. CDR3 nucleotides: TGTGCCAGCAGGTACAGGGGCCACGAGCAGTACTTC. Protein sequence: CASRYRGHEQYF.

The chain is built from TRBV28 and TRBJ2-7, with 7 bases lining up with TRBD2. Germline lookup yields CDR1 MDHEN and CDR2 SYDVKM. J lost 3 bases, V lost 0 bases, and 5 bases had no gene match. The CDR3 contains 15 residues. The CDR3 sequence: CASSLWFGGGYEQYF. The CDR3 DNA is TGTGCCAGCAGTTTATGGTTTGGCGGGGGCTACGAGCAGTACTTC. Full variable domain (outside the CDR3, taken from reference TRBV28 and TRBJ2-7): DVKVTQSSRYLVKRTGEKVFLECVQDMDHENMFWYRQDPGLGLRLIYFSYDVKMKEKGDIPEGYSVSREKKERFSLILESASTNQTSMYLCASSLWFGGGYEQYFGPGTRLTVT.

The sample holds one count of this clonotype. Since no conserved phenylalanine or tryptophan closes the CDR3, a read error is the likely cause. V is TRBV20-1 and J is TRBJ1-2; D may be TRBD1 (5 bases). Deletions cut 2 bases from V and 5 bases from J, with 21 bases between. This CDR3 is built from 16 residues. The germline V gene has CDR1 DFQATT and CDR2 SNEGSKA (reference sequence). As DNA, the CDR3 is TGCAGTGCTAGAAAGATCCGGGACGACGCTTTTTATGGCTACACCTTG. Translating gives CSARKIRDDAFYGYTL.

This clonotype occurred many times. This chain links TRBV10-3 with TRBJ2-7, with 12 bases that match TRBD1. Germline CDR1 ENHRY, CDR2 SYGVKD. The CDR3 consists of 14 residues. The J segment lost 6 bases and the V segment lost 7 bases, leaving 7 bases of the junction unmatched. The CDR3 reads CAITNRDRGLEQYF. For the CDR3, the DNA is TGTGCCATCACGAACCGGGACAGGGGGCTCGAGCAGTACTTC.

This clonotype was counted many times. CDR3 residues: CASSRSGGEEQYF. The DNA of the CDR3 is TGTGCCAGCAGCCGTAGCGGGGGGGAGGAGCAGTACTTC. The chain links TRBV7-9 to TRBJ2-7; 11 bases line up with TRBD2. Germline trimming cut 5 bases from V and 7 bases from J; bases unmatched to any gene: 4. The CDR3 extends over 13 amino acids. Per germline, CDR1 SEHNR and CDR2 FQNEAQ (reference sequence).

The chain combines TRBV2 with TRBJ2-7, with 9 bases lining up with TRBD1. V was clipped by 7 bases and J by 7 bases; unmatched bases: 11. Germline V CDR1 and CDR2: SNHLY, FYNNEI. The CDR3 length is 14 residues. As DNA, the CDR3 is TGTGCCAGCACGGGGACAGGGCGAAGTGTAGAGCAGTACTTC. It is translated as CASTGTGRSVEQYF.

The rearrangement uses TRBV27 and TRBJ2-2; 9 bases align to TRBD1. This CDR3 contains 16 residues. The germline V gene has CDR1 MNHEY and CDR2 SMNVEV (reference sequence). J gave up 7 bases and V 6 bases, and 12 bases lay outside the gene matches. CDR3 nucleotides: TGTGCCAGCAGGGGACAGGGAACCTGGGGGAGCGGGGAGCTGTTTTTT. It encodes CASRGQGTWGSGELFF.

This clonotype was found many times. The J gene is TRBJ1-1, the V gene TRBV5-1; D possibly corresponds to TRBD1 (5 bases). The CDR3 contains 16 residues. Per the germline V gene, CDR1 is SGHRS and CDR2 is YFSETQ. Trimming stripped 3 bases from V and 5 bases from J, with 20 bases between. The CDR3 loop reads CASSYDAGRGRTEAFF. The DNA for the CDR3 is TGCGCCAGCAGCTATGACGCGGGGCGCGGCCGGACTGAAGCTTTCTTT.

This clonotype was seen ten or more times. The CDR3 sequence is CASSSGRTMNTEAFF. Here the CDR3 DNA reads TGTGCCAGCAGCTCTGGACGGACGATGAACACTGAAGCTTTCTTT. V and J are TRBV11-1 and TRBJ1-1, with D unclear. CDR3 length: 15 amino acids. The germline V gene has CDR1 SGHAT and CDR2 FQDESV (reference sequence). Trimming left V 4 bases short and J 0 bases short, with 12 bases between.

This clonotype came up many times. V and J are TRBV28 and TRBJ1-5, with D possibly being TRBD1 (5 bases). The V gene's germline CDR1 is MDHEN and CDR2 SYDVKM. V was clipped by 4 bases and J by 4 bases, with 17 bases between them. The CDR3 is 16 amino acids. CDR3 loop: CASSSGTLRANQPQHF. The CDR3 bases are TGTGCCAGCAGTTCAGGGACGCTACGGGCAAATCAGCCCCAGCATTTT. Variable domain in full (rest from reference TRBV28 and TRBJ1-5): DVKVTQSSRYLVKRTGEKVFLECVQDMDHENMFWYRQDPGLGLRLIYFSYDVKMKEKGDIPEGYSVSREKKERFSLILESASTNQTSMYLCASSSGTLRANQPQHFGDGTRLSIL.

Points on this clonotype: A much larger clone lies a single base off, so this may be a read error. This rearrangement joins TRBV5-1 to TRBJ2-7; D gene ambiguous. CDR3 length equals 12 residues. Germline-derived CDR1 and CDR2 are SGHRS and YFSETQ. CDR3 in DNA: TGCGCCAGCAGCTCGAGTTTCTACGAGCAGGACTTC. Its translation is CASSSSFYEQDF.

This clonotype was detected ten times or more. The rearrangement joins TRBV7-2 to TRBJ1-5, with D uncertain. Germline values: CDR1 SGHTA, CDR2 FQGNSA. Trimming stripped 5 bases from V and 5 bases from J, with 7 bases between. The CDR3 extends over 12 amino acids. CDR3 residues: CASSAWDQPQHF. The CDR3 DNA sequence: TGTGCCAGCAGCGCCTGGGATCAGCCCCAGCATTTT.

V and J are TRBV27 and TRBJ2-7; D is possibly TRBD1 (7 bases). Germline CDR1 and CDR2: MNHEY and SMNVEV (reference sequence). V lost 7 bases, J lost 0 bases, and 19 bases lay in between. This CDR3 has 16 residues. In DNA, the CDR3 is TGTGCCAGCAAATCTCTCGACAGGGACTCCTCCTACGAGCAGTACTTC. This sequence encodes CASKSLDRDSSYEQYF.

This clonotype came up many times. V gene TRBV29-1 combines with J gene TRBJ1-3; 12 nucleotides agree with TRBD1. This CDR3 has 15 amino acids. The J segment lost 4 bases and the V segment lost 6 bases, leaving 7 bases of the junction unmatched. Looked up from germline, CDR1 is SQVTM and CDR2 is ANQGSEA. The CDR3 loop is CSVEGQGAKGNTIYF. DNA of the CDR3: TGCAGCGTGGAGGGACAGGGGGCAAAAGGAAACACCATATATTTT.

The V call is TRBV2, the J call TRBJ2-5, with D unclear. Germline-derived CDR1 and CDR2 are SNHLY and FYNNEI. V lost 2 bases, J lost 1 base, and 17 bases lay in between. The CDR3 covers 17 residues. CDR3 coding DNA: TGTGCCAGCAGTGAATGGATCGGCGACGCGGTCCAAGAGACCCAGTACTTC. Protein sequence: CASSEWIGDAVQETQYF.

The chain is built from TRBV9 and TRBJ1-1, with no clear D. Looked up from germline, CDR1 is SGDLS and CDR2 is YYNGEE. This CDR3 region has 13 residues. The V and J ends lost 0 bases and 10 bases respectively, with 13 bases between them. This CDR3 is CASSVVEAQPAFF. The CDR3 DNA reads as TGTGCCAGCAGCGTAGTGGAGGCGCAGCCAGCTTTCTTT.